A selection of T cell receptor beta chains follows, all from one sample in a study of beta chain features in type 1 diabetes. Profiling relied on immunoSEQ multiplex PCR, and the TCRdb table lists in-frame clones only, not all of them. This sample has 500,000 to 650,000 clones, with roughly 12% found just once. The material sequenced was naive CD4+ T cells from blood. These receptors all stem from a man younger than 45 with type 1 diabetes. Both conserved end residues are part of each CDR3. D genes are given only for firm matches. Only some rows state a clone size, as once, few, many or a class for expanded clones.

CDR3 protein | CDR3 DNA | V gene | clone size | J gene | D gene
CATSRAQETIYF | TGTGCCACCAGCAGAGCACAAGAGACCATATATTTT | TRBV15 | few | TRBJ1-3 | -
CASSQDRANTGELFF | TGCGCCAGCAGCCAAGATAGGGCGAACACCGGGGAGCTGTTTTTT | TRBV4-3 | - | TRBJ2-2 | -
CASSIQYREENTEAFF | TGTGCCAGTAGTATCCAATACAGGGAAGAGAACACTGAAGCTTTCTTT | TRBV19 | few | TRBJ1-1 | -
CASSIRTGGTQPQHF | TGTGCCAGTAGTATACGGACAGGGGGGACTCAGCCCCAGCATTTT | TRBV19 | - | TRBJ1-5 | TRBD1
CASSSPGLAAYEQYF | TGTGCCAGCAGCTCCCCGGGACTAGCGGCATACGAGCAGTACTTC | TRBV13 | few | TRBJ2-7 | TRBD2
CASREGGARYYGYTF | TGTGCCAGCAGAGAGGGAGGGGCCAGGTACTATGGCTACACCTTC | TRBV5-4 | few | TRBJ1-2 | -
CASRTSGETQYF | TGTGCCAGCAGGACTAGCGGAGAGACCCAGTACTTC | TRBV6-6 | - | TRBJ2-5 | TRBD2
CASSFPGRGDGYEQYF | TGTGCCAGCAGCTTTCCAGGCAGGGGGGACGGCTACGAGCAGTACTTC | TRBV7-9 | few | TRBJ2-7 | -
CASSLDSGQGNTGELFF | TGTGCCAGCAGCTTAGATTCGGGACAGGGAAACACCGGGGAGCTGTTTTTT | TRBV7-9 | once | TRBJ2-2 | TRBD1
CATRGSAGAETQYF | TGTGCCACCCGGGGGTCCGCCGGAGCGGAGACCCAGTACTTC | TRBV10-3 | - | TRBJ2-5 | -
CASSSSRTVDSPLHF | TGTGCCAGCAGCTCTTCCCGGACAGTTGATTCACCCCTCCACTTT | TRBV7-8 | - | TRBJ1-6 | -
CASSSWKKLYGYTF | TGTGCCAGCAGCTCATGGAAGAAACTTTATGGCTACACCTTC | TRBV11-2 | few | TRBJ1-2 | -
CASSKDSYEQYF | TGTGCCAGCAGCAAGGACAGCTACGAGCAGTACTTC | TRBV5-4 | few | TRBJ2-7 | -
CASRRRTANTEAFF | TGTGCCAGCAGACGGAGGACAGCGAACACTGAAGCTTTCTTT | TRBV6-5 | - | TRBJ1-1 | -
CASSQDYDRVTDTQYF | TGTGCCAGCAGCCAAGATTACGACAGGGTCACAGATACGCAGTATTTT | TRBV4-2 | - | TRBJ2-3 | TRBD1
CASSPEPGQGANEQYF | TGTGCCAGCTCACCAGAGCCGGGACAGGGGGCAAACGAGCAGTACTTC | TRBV18 | - | TRBJ2-7 | TRBD1
CASSLLLGAGSTGELFF | TGTGCCAGCAGTTTATTATTGGGGGCAGGTAGCACCGGGGAGCTGTTTTTT | TRBV27 | - | TRBJ2-2 | -
CASSYGSMSNQPQHF | TGTGCCAGCAGTTACGGAAGTATGAGCAATCAGCCCCAGCATTTT | TRBV6-6 | - | TRBJ1-5 | -
CASLLDSSYNEQFF | TGTGCCTCCCTCCTTGACAGTTCTTACAATGAGCAGTTCTTC | TRBV10-3 | few | TRBJ2-1 | -
CASSLVFGEREQFF | TGTGCCAGCAGCTTAGTGTTCGGCGAGAGGGAGCAGTTCTTC | TRBV11-3 | - | TRBJ2-1 | -
CASSPRQDREAFF | TGTGCCAGCAGCCCCCGGCAGGACCGTGAAGCTTTCTTT | TRBV7-9 | - | TRBJ1-1 | -
CASSEALTRISRYSNQPQHF | TGTGCCAGCAGTGAAGCGCTAACAAGAATCTCCAGGTATAGCAATCAGCCCCAGCATTTT | TRBV6-1 | - | TRBJ1-5 | -
CASSSTDTQYF | TGTGCCAGCAGTTCTACAGATACGCAGTATTTT | TRBV28 | - | TRBJ2-3 | -
CSVERGLNTGELFF | TGCAGCGTTGAAAGGGGACTAAACACCGGGGAGCTGTTTTTT | TRBV29-1 | few | TRBJ2-2 | TRBD2
CAVDKEQNTEAFF | TGTGCCGTTGACAAAGAGCAAAACACTGAAGCTTTCTTT | TRBV11-3 | - | TRBJ1-1 | -
CASSFTRAGGYTF | TGTGCCAGCAGCTTTACCAGGGCCGGCGGCTACACCTTC | TRBV7-2 | - | TRBJ1-2 | -
CSGISRGQFF | TGCAGCGGTATTTCAAGGGGGCAGTTCTTC | TRBV29-1 | - | TRBJ2-1 | -
CSWSRVRETQYF | TGCAGCTGGTCCAGGGTCCGAGAGACCCAGTACTTC | TRBV29-1 | few | TRBJ2-5 | -
CASSLAPTGPLEETQYF | TGCGCCAGCAGCCTCGCACCAACCGGGCCCCTGGAGGAGACCCAGTACTTC | TRBV4-3 | few | TRBJ2-5 | -
CASSLPNGANVLTF | TGTGCCAGCAGCTTACCTAATGGGGCCAACGTCCTGACTTTC | TRBV7-8 | once | TRBJ2-6 | -
CASWGAYYEQYF | TGTGCCAGCTGGGGAGCCTACTACGAGCAGTACTTC | TRBV28 | - | TRBJ2-7 | -
CASSPYGTGDQETQYF | TGTGCCAGCAGTCCCTACGGGACAGGGGACCAAGAGACCCAGTACTTC | TRBV28 | - | TRBJ2-5 | TRBD1
CASSFGERTDTQYF | TGCGCCAGCAGCTTCGGCGAGCGAACAGATACGCAGTATTTT | TRBV5-1 | - | TRBJ2-3 | -
CASSPRDRVNQPQHF | TGTGCCAGCAGTCCTAGGGACAGGGTTAATCAGCCCCAGCATTTT | TRBV25-1 | - | TRBJ1-5 | TRBD1
CASSLSDGGQPQHF | TGTGCCAGCAGCCTGTCGGATGGTGGTCAGCCCCAGCATTTT | TRBV9 | - | TRBJ1-5 | -
CASSFGAPNTGELFF | TGTGCCAGCTCCTTTGGGGCGCCGAACACCGGGGAGCTGTTTTTT | TRBV18 | - | TRBJ2-2 | -
CASNPSGTRGETQYF | TGCGCCAGCAACCCCTCAGGGACCAGGGGAGAGACCCAGTACTTC | TRBV5-1 | - | TRBJ2-5 | -
CASSYTAAGGTETQYF | TGTGCCAGCAGTTACACCGCCGCAGGGGGCACAGAGACCCAGTACTTC | TRBV6-5 | few | TRBJ2-5 | TRBD1
CASSLAGNQETQYF | TGCGCCAGCAGCTTGGCAGGGAACCAAGAGACCCAGTACTTC | TRBV5-1 | few | TRBJ2-5 | -
CASSLENWRGAFAAKNIQYF | TGTGCCAGCAGCTTAGAAAATTGGAGGGGTGCGTTCGCGGCCAAAAACATTCAGTACTTC | TRBV11-2 | - | TRBJ2-4 | -
CASEAGGSEQYF | TGTGCCAGCGAGGCAGGGGGTAGCGAGCAGTACTTC | TRBV7-9 | few | TRBJ2-7 | TRBD1
CASSQDFSYGYTF | TGTGCCAGCAGCCAAGATTTCAGCTATGGCTACACCTTC | TRBV14 | few | TRBJ1-2 | -
CASSAGANTGELFF | TGTGCCAGCAGTGCGGGGGCCAACACCGGGGAGCTGTTTTTT | TRBV2 | - | TRBJ2-2 | -
CASSEAGQGYEKLFF | TGTGCCAGCAGTGAGGCGGGACAGGGGTATGAAAAACTGTTTTTT | TRBV2 | - | TRBJ1-4 | TRBD1
CASSLDRVREQYF | TGTGCCAGCAGTCTGGACAGGGTGAGGGAGCAGTACTTC | TRBV6-8 | few | TRBJ2-7 | TRBD1
CSVTGDGEEKLFF | TGCAGCGTTACAGGGGACGGGGAAGAAAAACTGTTTTTT | TRBV29-1 | - | TRBJ1-4 | TRBD1
CASSQGVEETQYF | TGCGCCAGCAGCCAAGGGGTGGAAGAGACCCAGTACTTC | TRBV4-3 | few | TRBJ2-5 | -
CASSPSRAVSSYNEQFF | TGTGCCAGCTCACCATCGAGGGCGGTGAGCTCCTACAATGAGCAGTTCTTC | TRBV18 | few | TRBJ2-1 | -
CASSVNEKLFF | TGTGCCAGCAGCGTAAATGAAAAACTGTTTTTT | TRBV7-9 | once | TRBJ1-4 | -
CATSSVGQGATGANVLTF | TGTGCCACCAGCAGTGTAGGGCAGGGAGCAACTGGGGCCAACGTCCTGACTTTC | TRBV15 | - | TRBJ2-6 | -
CASSREQGAGANVLTF | TGCGCCAGCAGCCGCGAACAGGGGGCTGGGGCCAACGTCCTGACTTTC | TRBV4-3 | - | TRBJ2-6 | TRBD1
CASSPGQNNEQFF | TGTGCCAGCTCACCGGGACAGAACAATGAGCAGTTCTTC | TRBV18 | - | TRBJ2-1 | TRBD1
CASSSRPGGSGEAFF | TGTGCCAGCAGCTCACGTCCGGGGGGGAGTGGTGAAGCTTTCTTT | TRBV11-2 | - | TRBJ1-1 | -
CASSAPRGGGTDTQYF | TGTGCCAGCAGCGCCCCAAGGGGGGGCGGCACAGATACGCAGTATTTT | TRBV9 | - | TRBJ2-3 | -
CASSYAGKNTEAFF | TGTGCCAGCAGTTATGCGGGAAAGAACACTGAAGCTTTCTTT | TRBV6-6 | few | TRBJ1-1 | -
CASIQRWGNTEAFF | TGTGCCAGCATACAACGGTGGGGCAACACTGAAGCTTTCTTT | TRBV2 | few | TRBJ1-1 | -
CASSLGQGGIEAFF | TGTGCCAGCAGCCTGGGACAGGGGGGTATTGAAGCTTTCTTT | TRBV7-8 | - | TRBJ1-1 | TRBD1
CASSAPPGYTF | TGTGCCAGCAGTGCCCCTCCTGGCTACACCTTC | TRBV2 | - | TRBJ1-2 | -
CASSYRTGNTEAFF | TGTGCCAGCAGTTACCGCACAGGGAACACTGAAGCTTTCTTT | TRBV6-5 | - | TRBJ1-1 | -